This TCR beta chain was sequenced for a study of T cell responses to AZD1222 COVID-19 vaccine. The data were produced by immunoSEQ multiplex PCR, yet TCRdb's version contains in-frame clones alone and is incomplete. The sample has roughly 150,000 clones, roughly 90% seen once. This CDR3 contains 15 residues. Germline V lookup: CDR1 SGHAT, CDR2 FQNNGV. Trimming took off 3 bases at V and 2 bases at J, with 11 bases between the two ends. The chain carries TRBV11-2 and TRBJ1-3, with D unresolved. The sequence came from an adult who received the AZD1222 COVID-19 vaccine. This sample comprised peripheral blood, obtained 28 days after the second AZD1222 dose. Here the CDR3 DNA reads TGTGCCAGCAGCTTCTTCACGGGTCCTGGAAACACCATATATTTT. It yields the protein CASSFFTGPGNTIYF.